One and the same sample provided the 28 T cell receptor beta chains below, sequenced in a study of glioma-infiltrating T cells after dendritic cell vaccination. The repertoire was sequenced with immunoSEQ multiplex PCR; TCRdb's copy has only in-frame clones and lacks some. The profile shows some 100,000 clones, about four fifths of them singletons. The sample here was blood, taken before dendritic cell vaccination. These receptors were obtained from a human donor with glioblastoma.

CDR3 bases: TGTGCCACCACAGGGGACCACGAGCAGTACTTC. The encoded protein is CATTGDHEQYF. V is TRBV19 and J is TRBJ2-7, with 7 bases lining up with TRBD1. Looked up from germline, CDR1 is LNHDA and CDR2 is SQIVND (reference sequence). The trim removed 10 bases at V and 5 bases at J, leaving 5 bases unmatched. CDR3 length: 11 residues.

The chain has TRBV7-9 and TRBJ2-7; D not certain. CDR1 and CDR2 from the germline V gene are SEHNR and FQNEAQ (reference sequence). V shed 1 base and J shed 7 bases, with 11 bases lying between them. The CDR3 has 13 amino acids. The CDR3 sequence: CASSLGAPQEQYF. CDR3 nucleotides: TGTGCCAGCAGCTTAGGGGCACCTCAGGAGCAGTACTTC.

V and J are TRBV6-6 and TRBJ2-7; a possible D gene is TRBD2 (6 bases). CDR1 is MNHNY, CDR2 SVGAGI, per germline (reference sequence). Trimming pared 7 bases from V and 4 bases from J, leaving 20 bases between. CDR3 length: 15 residues. Here the CDR3 reads CASTLLRGDLYEQYF. CDR3 DNA sequence: TGTGCCAGCACTCTCCTCCGCGGGGACCTTTACGAGCAGTACTTC.

This clone appeared once. Distinct nucleotide sequences in the sample also encode this CDR3. This chain joins TRBV5-1 and TRBJ2-7; 12 bases are a match to TRBD1. The junction had 12 bases not matched to a gene; V was cut back by 4 bases and J by 4 bases. The CDR3 is 17 amino acids. Germline V gene sequence: CDR1 SGHRS, CDR2 YFSETQ. CDR3 DNA sequence: TGCGCCAGCAGCGAAGCTATTGGGACAGGGGGCGATTACGAGCAGTACTTC. Amino acid sequence: CASSEAIGTGGDYEQYF. The variable domain in full, completed from reference TRBV5-1 and TRBJ2-7, reads KAGVTQTPRYLIKTRGQQVTLSCSPISGHRSVSWYQQTPGQGLQFLFEYFSETQRNKGNFPGRFSGRQFSNSRSEMNVSTLELGDSALYLCASSEAIGTGGDYEQYFGPGTRLTVT.

This chain joins TRBV19 and TRBJ2-1; 7 bases line up with TRBD2. J was trimmed by 7 bases and V by 3 bases; bases with no gene match: 9. Germline assignment: CDR1 LNHDA and CDR2 SQIVND (reference sequence). CDR3 size: 15 residues. The CDR3 sequence is CASSIVGGRMNEQFF. Written as DNA, the CDR3 is TGTGCCAGTAGTATTGTGGGGGGGAGGATGAATGAGCAGTTCTTC.

V usage is TRBV11-2 and J usage is TRBJ2-1; TRBD1 aligns across 7 bases. J was trimmed by 1 base and V by 7 bases; bases with no gene match: 4. The CDR3 spans 14 residues. Germline-derived CDR1 and CDR2 are SGHAT and FQNNGV. CDR3 DNA: TGTGCCAGCACCCGACAGGGATCCTACAATGAGCAGTTCTTC. Translation gives CASTRQGSYNEQFF.

The chain carries TRBV15 and TRBJ2-7, with 7 bases matching TRBD2. The V gene's germline CDR1 is LNHNV and CDR2 YYDKDF (reference sequence). The V gene end was trimmed by 5 bases and the J gene end by 3 bases; junction bases not matched to a gene: 13. The CDR3 has 16 amino acids. The CDR3 nucleotides are TGTGCCACCAGCGGGGGGACGGGGGGACCACACTACGAGCAGTACTTC. Its protein is CATSGGTGGPHYEQYF.

This clone came up a few times. The J gene is TRBJ2-4, the V gene TRBV4-1, with a tentative D call TRBD1 (5 bases). The CDR3 sequence is 13 residues long. Germline V lookup: CDR1 MGHRA, CDR2 YSYEKL. Trimming shortened V by 0 bases and J by 7 bases, and 7 bases separated the two germline ends. The CDR3 region is CASSQDQGNIQYF. The CDR3 DNA is TGCGCCAGCAGCCAAGATCAGGGTAACATTCAGTACTTC.

This clone has only one observation. V and J are TRBV29-1 and TRBJ1-4; 7 bases fit TRBD1. In germline, CDR1 is SQVTM, CDR2 ANQGSEA. V lost 7 bases to trimming and J lost 8 bases; unmatched junction nucleotides: 10. The CDR3 length is 13 residues. CDR3: CSAKTGPGEKLFF. For the CDR3, the DNA is TGCAGCGCCAAGACAGGGCCGGGAGAAAAACTGTTTTTT.

V usage is TRBV7-8 and J usage is TRBJ1-5; D uncertain. The CDR3 length is 15 residues. Trimming pared 4 bases from V and 5 bases from J, leaving 15 bases between. Per the germline V gene, CDR1 is SGHVS and CDR2 is FQNEAQ. The CDR3 DNA reads as TGTGCCAGCAGCTCTAGGTCGGGTTCTGATCAGCCCCAGCATTTT. Amino acid sequence: CASSSRSGSDQPQHF.

The J gene is TRBJ2-3, the V gene TRBV6-5; TRBD2 matches at 11 bases. V lost 2 bases, J lost 4 bases, and 5 bases stayed unmatched. This CDR3 is 16 amino acids long. Germline CDR1 and CDR2: MNHEY and SVGAGI. CDR3 in DNA: TGTGCCAGCAGTTACGTGGTAGCGGGGGGGGCAGATACGCAGTATTTT. Translation gives CASSYVVAGGADTQYF.

V and J are TRBV11-2 and TRBJ2-1; 10 bases match TRBD2. The ends lost 1 base at V and 3 bases at J; junction bases unmatched: 6. The CDR3 consists of 17 residues. Germline V gene lookup returns CDR1 SGHAT and CDR2 FQNNGV. The CDR3 region is CASSLGGSSGGYNEQFF. The CDR3 bases are TGTGCCAGCAGCTTAGGAGGGTCTAGCGGGGGCTACAATGAGCAGTTCTTC.

The chain is built from TRBV9 and TRBJ2-1, with a tentative D call TRBD2 (5 bases). The germline V and J ends were trimmed by 7 bases and 0 bases, with 23 bases remaining between them. The CDR3 length is 18 residues. Germline lookup yields CDR1 SGDLS and CDR2 YYNGEE. CDR3 amino acids: CASGQRKNTKSSYNEQFF. The CDR3, as DNA: TGTGCCAGCGGTCAGCGGAAAAACACGAAGAGCTCCTACAATGAGCAGTTCTTC.

The gene calls are TRBV19 and TRBJ1-5; TRBD1 matches 8 bases. Looked up from germline, CDR1 is LNHDA and CDR2 is SQIVND (reference sequence). V lost 5 bases to trimming and J lost 0 bases; unmatched junction nucleotides: 3. The CDR3 has 15 amino acids. The CDR3 here is CASSQGAVSNQPQHF. DNA for the CDR3: TGTGCCAGTAGTCAGGGGGCAGTTAGCAATCAGCCCCAGCATTTT.

The genes are TRBV5-1 and TRBJ1-6; 9 bases align to TRBD1. Trimming removed 5 bases from V and 9 bases from J; junction bases left unmatched: 12. This CDR3 spans 16 amino acids. Germline V CDR1 and CDR2: SGHRS, YFSETQ. CDR3 sequence: CASSPAGDRVASPLHF. The CDR3 coding sequence is TGCGCCAGCAGTCCGGCGGGGGACAGGGTCGCTTCACCCCTCCACTTT. The full variable domain, in which reference TRBV5-1 and TRBJ1-6 provide the parts outside the CDR3, is KAGVTQTPRYLIKTRGQQVTLSCSPISGHRSVSWYQQTPGQGLQFLFEYFSETQRNKGNFPGRFSGRQFSNSRSEMNVSTLELGDSALYLCASSPAGDRVASPLHFGNGTRLTVT.

The V call is TRBV6-1, the J call TRBJ2-7, with D possibly matching TRBD2 (6 bases). Germline V gene lookup returns CDR1 MNHNS and CDR2 SASEGT. V lost 2 bases and J lost 7, with 12 bases in between. This CDR3 is 13 amino acids long. This chain's CDR3 is CASSERGGWEQYF. The CDR3, as DNA: TGTGCCAGCAGTGAAAGGGGAGGATGGGAGCAGTACTTC.

The CDR3 is CASSPWGQRGTEAFF. The CDR3 DNA sequence: TGTGCCAGCAGCCCGTGGGGACAGAGAGGCACTGAAGCTTTCTTT. J is TRBJ1-1 and V is TRBV7-9, with 7 bases matching TRBD1. Germline CDR1 is SEHNR and CDR2 is FQNEAQ (reference sequence). With 5 bases clipped from V and 4 bases from J, the junction kept 10 bases outside the gene matches. This CDR3 region has 15 residues.

V gene TRBV11-3 combines with J gene TRBJ2-5; TRBD1 might be the D (6 bases). This CDR3 contains 15 residues. Trimming removed 5 bases from V and 2 bases from J, with 15 bases in between. CDR1 is SGHNT, CDR2 YENEEA, per germline. This chain's CDR3 is CASSRGIGTQETQYF. CDR3 in DNA: TGTGCCAGCAGCCGTGGGATCGGGACACAAGAGACCCAGTACTTC.

The chain recombines TRBV6-5 with TRBJ1-1, with D possibly matching TRBD1 (5 bases). Trimming shortened V by 5 bases and J by 1 base, and 14 bases separated the two germline ends. Germline lookup yields CDR1 MNHEY and CDR2 SVGAGI. The CDR3 has 15 residues. This CDR3 is CASSSSGTGNTEAFF. Here the CDR3 DNA reads TGTGCCAGCAGTAGCTCCGGAACAGGGAACACTGAAGCTTTCTTT.

The genes are TRBV10-3 and TRBJ1-1; 10 nucleotides line up with TRBD1. The CDR3 runs 13 residues. The ends lost 6 bases at V and 8 bases at J; junction bases unmatched: 6. Looked up from germline, CDR1 is ENHRY and CDR2 is SYGVKD. The CDR3 sequence: CAIRSGQGREAFF. As DNA, the CDR3 is TGTGCCATCAGATCGGGACAGGGGAGAGAAGCTTTCTTT.

On this clone itself: The same CDR3 can be traced to other DNA sequences in this sample. The genes are TRBV29-1 and TRBJ2-7; 8 nucleotides agree with TRBD1. After removal of 4 bases from V and 0 bases from J, the junction contained 5 bases not matched to a gene. This CDR3 comprises 14 residues. Per the germline V gene, CDR1 is SQVTM and CDR2 is ANQGSEA. The CDR3 coding sequence is TGCAGCGTTGCAACAGGGGGAAGCTCCTACGAGCAGTACTTC. Its protein product is CSVATGGSSYEQYF.

The rearrangement links TRBV6-1 to TRBJ2-3; D is undetermined. Trimming removed 0 bases at V and 9 bases at J, with 10 bases between. Germline V gene lookup returns CDR1 MNHNS and CDR2 SASEGT. The CDR3 extends over 13 amino acids. The CDR3 region is CASSEALWSTQYF. For the CDR3, the DNA is TGTGCCAGCAGTGAAGCGCTCTGGAGCACGCAGTATTTT.

The V call is TRBV2, the J call TRBJ2-7; 9 bases line up with TRBD1. CDR1 is SNHLY, CDR2 FYNNEI, per germline. J gave up 0 bases and V 6 bases, and 12 bases lay outside the gene matches. This CDR3 has 17 residues. CDR3 sequence (DNA): TGTGCCAGCAGGCCGGGACAGGGTGTCTATATCTCCTACGAGCAGTACTTC. Translated, it gives CASRPGQGVYISYEQYF.

About this clone itself: Additional DNA sequences in this sample encode the identical CDR3. The rearrangement joins TRBV6-5 to TRBJ2-5, with unresolved D. The CDR3 loop spans 15 amino acids. V gave up 0 bases and J gave up 2 bases, with 10 bases separating them. Per the germline V gene, CDR1 is MNHEY and CDR2 is SVGAGI. The CDR3, as DNA: TGTGCCAGCAGTTACTCGAGCCGTACTCAAGAGACCCAGTACTTC. Amino acids: CASSYSSRTQETQYF.

V and J are TRBV12-5 and TRBJ2-7, with a tentative D call TRBD1 (6 bases). CDR3 length: 15 amino acids. Germline V gives CDR1 LGHNT, CDR2 FRNRAP. Trimming shortened V by 0 bases and J by 1 base, and 10 bases separated the two germline ends. In DNA, the CDR3 is TGTGCTAGTGGTTTGGTCCAGGGGTCGTCCTACGAGCAGTACTTC. Amino acid sequence: CASGLVQGSSYEQYF.

The chain combines TRBV19 with TRBJ1-5; a weak D match, TRBD1 (6 bases). This CDR3 is 13 amino acids long. Trimming shortened V by 4 bases and J by 4 bases, and 8 bases separated the two germline ends. The V gene's germline CDR1 is LNHDA and CDR2 SQIVND (reference sequence). CDR3 loop: CASSTQGNQPQHF. CDR3 nucleotides: TGTGCCAGTAGTACACAGGGTAATCAGCCCCAGCATTTT.

This chain connects TRBV28 to TRBJ1-5; no definite D call. The V and J ends lost 4 bases and 3 bases respectively, with 4 bases between them. This CDR3 has 12 residues. Germline V gene data show CDR1 as MDHEN and CDR2 as SYDVKM. The CDR3 loop reads CASSSINQPQHF. The CDR3 DNA reads TGTGCCAGCAGTTCCATCAATCAGCCCCAGCATTTT.

J is TRBJ2-1 and V is TRBV6-5, with unresolved D. CDR3 length: 12 residues. Germline values: CDR1 MNHEY, CDR2 SVGAGI. Between the trimmed V and J ends, which lost 8 bases and 0 bases, there was a span of 5 bases. CDR3 nucleotide sequence: TGTGCCAGCGTTAGCTCCTACAATGAGCAGTTCTTC. It encodes CASVSSYNEQFF.